This TCR beta chain was observed in a study of T cell responses to AZD1222 COVID-19 vaccine. General study results and limits: Donors skewed white British and female; clonal diversity was possibly underestimated.

This CDR3 has 16 amino acids. The germline V and J ends were trimmed by 1 base and 2 bases, with 14 bases remaining between them. Germline V gives CDR1 LGHNA, CDR2 YSLEER. Measured with immunoSEQ multiplex PCR; TCRdb has only the in-frame clones, and not every one. The sample holds about 130,000 clones, roughly 90% seen once. As concerns this clone: The antigen remains undetermined.

The chain uses TRBV4-3 and TRBJ2-5; weak D call: TRBD2 (6 bases). The sequences come from peripheral blood, collected on day 0 of AZD1222 vaccination. This TCR derives from an adult in good health. The CDR3 is CASSQVWRGTQETQYF. CDR3 nucleotides: TGCGCCAGCAGCCAAGTCTGGAGGGGAACTCAAGAGACCCAGTACTTC.